This T cell receptor (beta chain) appears in the sequencing data of a study of T cells after somatic rescue of genetic block (dated by TCRdb to the early 2020s). As for the study more broadly: The study assessed how robust, over the long term, a T-cell system was when the system had developed through somatic rescue of a genetic block in T-cell development.

In its sample, this clone was seen once. The target of this receptor is not known. The sample holds no much larger clone one base away, and base qualities are not on file. Library construction relied on the immunoSEQ multiplex PCR assay. The immuneACCESS repertoire file appears here via TCRdb, limited to in-frame rearrangements. These files lack a portion of the clones; in checked studies, under half of the deficit traces to unresolved V genes, and the cause of the others is not known. The sample table contains 68,000 or so clones; only one count was recorded for about nine tenths of them. Of the sample, 2.9% falls within the top ten clones. The trim is 0 bases for V and 4 bases for J, with a gap of 14 bases between the germline ends. From the cysteine through the phenylalanine, the CDR3 covers 17 amino acids. The sequence is cut down to CDR3 DNA, 51 bases in frame from base 1. Taken from the germline V gene, the CDR1 and CDR2 loops are SGDLS and YYNGEE.

The chain is encoded by TRBV9 joined to TRBJ2-6; a weak D assignment points to TRBD2 (5 bases agree). The TCR originated in a man aged 35-49 years. Material: peripheral blood mononuclear cells (PBMCs). The nucleotide sequence reads as follows: TGTGCCAGCAGCGTAGGGCCCTTGCCGGGAGGGGCCAACGTCCTGACTTTC. Its product reads: CASSVGPLPGGANVLTF.